This is a list of T cell receptor beta chains from one sample in a study of blood T cell repertoires in COVID-19. Libraries were prepared by immunoSEQ multiplex PCR; TCRdb keeps only in-frame clonotypes and omits some of them. The table shows fewer than 400,000 clones, with approximately 89% occurring only once. Sequenced: PBMCs or T cells enriched from blood (not recorded which). Source of these receptors: a woman aged 25 to 45 who had recovered from COVID-19. Each CDR3 is given with its conserved first and last residue. Fields, in order: J gene, CDR3 length, D gene, clone size, V gene, CDR3 DNA, CDR3 protein. The D gene is left open where the match is weak. Some rows mark clone size as missing; the rest say once, few, many or name a class of expanded clone.

>TRBJ1-4|14|TRBD1|once|TRBV10-2
TGCGCCAGCAGTCGGGACAGGGTTGGAGAAAAACTGTTTTTT
CASSRDRVGEKLFF
>TRBJ2-1|16|TRBD1|NA|TRBV7-9
TGTGCCAGCAGCTCAAAGGGACAGGGAGACTACAATGAGCAGTTCTTC
CASSSKGQGDYNEQFF
>TRBJ1-2|12|NA|NA|TRBV7-2
TGTGCCAGCAGCGCAGTTTCTCGTGGCTACACCTTC
CASSAVSRGYTF
>TRBJ2-5|15|TRBD2|NA|TRBV9
TGTGCCAGCAGCGTAGCTGGGGGGGGAGGAGAGACCCAGTACTTC
CASSVAGGGGETQYF
>TRBJ2-2|18|TRBD2|NA|TRBV9
TGTGCCAGCAGCGTAGAAGCTAGCGGGATTGGAAACACCGGGGAGCTGTTTTTT
CASSVEASGIGNTGELFF
>TRBJ1-1|15|TRBD1|NA|TRBV9
TGTGCCAGCAGCTCCCCCAGGGGGGCGAACACTGAAGCTTTCTTT
CASSSPRGANTEAFF
>TRBJ1-2|16|NA|NA|TRBV18
TGTGCCAGCTCACCACGATCAGCCCGGGAGGTAGGAGGCTACACCTTC
CASSPRSAREVGGYTF
>TRBJ1-5|13|TRBD1|NA|TRBV9
TGTGCCAGCAGCGAGACAGGGTATCAGCCCCAGCATTTT
CASSETGYQPQHF
>TRBJ1-2|14|NA|NA|TRBV30
TGTGCCTGGAGGACGGGGATTGGAAACTATGGCTACACCTTC
CAWRTGIGNYGYTF
>TRBJ2-5|12|NA|once|TRBV5-1
TGCGCCAGCAGCTTGGCGGGAGAGACCCAGTACTTC
CASSLAGETQYF
>TRBJ1-1|14|NA|NA|TRBV5-6
TGTGCCAGCAGACCGGGACTGGGGAACACTGAAGCTTTCTTT
CASRPGLGNTEAFF
>TRBJ2-1|15|TRBD2|NA|TRBV3-1/TRBV3-2
TGTGCCAGCAGCCAAGGTCACAGCGGGGCCTATGAGCAGTTCTTC
CASSQGHSGAYEQFF
>TRBJ1-2|18|NA|NA|TRBV6-2/TRBV6-3
TGTGCCAGCAGTTACCCCCCCCTAGCCGGCCTAAAGGATGATGGCTACACCTTC
CASSYPPLAGLKDDGYTF
>TRBJ1-4|11|NA|once|TRBV19
TGTGCCAGTAGTATAGAGGGGAGGCTGTTTTTT
CASSIEGRLFF
>TRBJ1-1|14|NA|few|TRBV6-5
TGTGCCAGCAGTTACCAGGGAATGAACACTGAAGCTTTCTTT
CASSYQGMNTEAFF
>TRBJ1-2|15|TRBD1|once|TRBV7-9
TGTGCCAGCAGCTTAGCAGTTCCAGGGGGTAGTGGCTACACCTTC
CASSLAVPGGSGYTF
>TRBJ2-3|16|NA|once|TRBV7-2
TGTGCCAGCAGCTTAACCTCCAGAGGAAGCACAGATACGCAGTATTTT
CASSLTSRGSTDTQYF
>TRBJ2-5|15|TRBD2|NA|TRBV2
TGTGCCAGCATAGGCGGGAGATTTAGCCAAGAGACCCAGTACTTC
CASIGGRFSQETQYF
>TRBJ2-7|12|TRBD2|NA|TRBV2
TGTGCCAGCGGGACTAGCCCCTACGAGCAGTACTTC
CASGTSPYEQYF
>TRBJ2-7|15|TRBD2|once|TRBV28
TGTGCCAGCAGTTCTCGGACTAGCGAAACCTACGAGCAGTACTTC
CASSSRTSETYEQYF
>TRBJ1-4|12|NA|NA|TRBV24-1
TGTGCCACCAGTGACCTTAATGAAAAACTGTTTTTT
CATSDLNEKLFF
>TRBJ2-5|13|NA|NA|TRBV7-2
TGTGCCAGCAGCTTAACCGACTCTGAGACCCAGTACTTC
CASSLTDSETQYF
>TRBJ2-3|14|NA|NA|TRBV6-2/TRBV6-3
TGTGCCAGCAGTTATCAGCAGGGGTCGGATACGCAGTATTTT
CASSYQQGSDTQYF
>TRBJ1-1|13|NA|NA|TRBV28
TGTGCCAGCCTCAGTTTCCGGGACACTGAAGCTTTCTTT
CASLSFRDTEAFF
>TRBJ2-1|15|TRBD2|NA|TRBV7-3
TGTGCCAGCGGCGGCGGACTAGCGGGAAACAATGAGCAGTTCTTC
CASGGGLAGNNEQFF
>TRBJ1-5|15|NA|NA|TRBV7-9
TGTGCCAGCAGCTTAGATAGCAGGGTCGATCAGCCCCAGCATTTT
CASSLDSRVDQPQHF
>TRBJ1-1|14|NA|NA|TRBV5-1
TGCGCCAGCAGGGGCGGACAGCCCGACACTGAAGCTTTCTTT
CASRGGQPDTEAFF
>TRBJ2-3|15|TRBD2|NA|TRBV5-1
TGCGCCAGCAGCCCACTAGCGGGGGGCACAGATACGCAGTATTTT
CASSPLAGGTDTQYF
>TRBJ2-7|15|TRBD2|NA|TRBV11-2
TGTGCCAGCAGCGCCGAATTGGGGGGGGACCACGAGCAGTACTTC
CASSAELGGDHEQYF
>TRBJ2-1|14|TRBD2|NA|TRBV7-3
TGTGCCAGCAGCTTAATCGGGGGGGCCGAGGAGCAGTTCTTC
CASSLIGGAEEQFF
>TRBJ2-1|14|NA|NA|TRBV5-1
TGCGCCAGCAGCAGAGAGACAGTTACCAATGAGCAGTTCTTC
CASSRETVTNEQFF
>TRBJ1-5|14|NA|NA|TRBV4-2
TGTGCCAGCAGCCAAGATCTAGGGGGTCAGCCCCAGCATTTT
CASSQDLGGQPQHF
>TRBJ1-2|14|NA|NA|TRBV7-6
TGTGCCAGCAGCTTAGATGGCCAGGGTTATGGCTACACCTTC
CASSLDGQGYGYTF
>TRBJ2-3|15|TRBD1|NA|TRBV6-2/TRBV6-3
TGTGCCAGCAGTTACTCGAGGGACAGCTTGGATACGCAGTATTTT
CASSYSRDSLDTQYF
>TRBJ2-7|13|TRBD2|few|TRBV30
TGTGCCTGGAGTCGACTAGCGGGAGTCGAGCAGTACTTC
CAWSRLAGVEQYF
>TRBJ2-7|16|NA|NA|TRBV5-4
TGTGCCAGCAGCTTTGGTGGACCGGGGGTTCCCTACGAGCAGTACTTC
CASSFGGPGVPYEQYF